The 10 T cell receptor beta chains below come from one sample, sequenced in a study of T cells in tuberculosis. Method: immunoSEQ multiplex PCR; TCRdb's copy keeps in-frame clones and lacks some. Among tens of thousands of clones listed, around 90% were seen once. Thawed, overnight-rested PBMC were stained with GMM-loaded CD1B tetramer, viability dye and anti-CD3, then sorted. C32 glucose monomycolate from Rhodococcus equi was loaded onto the CD1B tetramers. The specimen sequenced was CD1b-GMM tetramer-negative cells sorted from PBMCs. These receptors originate from an adult woman with latent tuberculosis.

The chain couples TRBV4-2 to TRBJ2-3; D possibly corresponds to TRBD1 (6 bases). From germline, CDR1 is LGHNA and CDR2 YNFKEQ. This CDR3 spans 18 amino acids. Trimming stripped 3 bases from V and 2 bases from J, with 21 bases between. The DNA for the CDR3 is TGTGCCAGCAGCCAGTCGCTTCCAGGGGTAGACAACACAGATACGCAGTATTTT. Translating gives CASSQSLPGVDNTDTQYF.

V usage is TRBV7-2 and J usage is TRBJ1-1; D perhaps matches TRBD1 (5 bases). Deletions cut 5 bases from V and 4 bases from J, with 14 bases between. CDR3 length equals 14 residues. The germline CDR1 and CDR2 sequences are SGHTA and FQGNSA. The CDR3 spells CASSRSLGGTEAFF. The CDR3 nucleotides read TGTGCCAGCAGCCGATCCTTGGGGGGCACTGAAGCTTTCTTT.

The chain's CDR3 is CASRIGGRSTEAFF. The DNA for the CDR3 is TGTGCCAGTAGGATCGGGGGGAGAAGCACTGAAGCTTTCTTT. This sequence joins TRBV19 and TRBJ1-1; D might be TRBD1 (5 bases). V shed 6 bases and J shed 4 bases, with 15 bases lying between them. The CDR3 has 14 amino acids. The germline V gene encodes CDR1 LNHDA and CDR2 SQIVND (reference sequence).

This clone occurred once. V is TRBV19 and J is TRBJ2-3, with 12 nucleotides matching TRBD2. V trimming: 8 bases; J trimming: 6 bases; junction bases outside the gene matches: 9. From germline, CDR1 is LNHDA and CDR2 SQIVND (reference sequence). The CDR3 is 15 amino acids. Written as DNA, the CDR3 is TGTGCCAGTGGGTCTAGCGGGGGGGCCTTGGATACGCAGTATTTT. Its translation is CASGSSGGALDTQYF.

This clone was observed a handful of times. The chain has TRBV6-5 and TRBJ1-1, with TRBD1 identical over 10 bases. The V gene's germline CDR1 is MNHEY and CDR2 SVGAGI. The CDR3 extends over 13 amino acids. Losses at the gene ends were 5 bases for V and 6 bases for J; bases not matched to a gene: 3. CDR3 sequence (DNA): TGTGCCAGCAGTAGGACAGGGGGATCTGAAGCTTTCTTT. This codes for CASSRTGGSEAFF.

In its sample, this clone was seen a few times. The chain has TRBV5-6 and TRBJ1-2; 8 nucleotides match TRBD1. The germline V gene has CDR1 SGHDT and CDR2 YYEEEE. J lost 0 bases, V lost 2 bases, and 0 bases had no gene match. CDR3 length equals 14 residues. CDR3 DNA: TGTGCCAGCAGCTTCAGGGGGCCTAACTATGGCTACACCTTC. As protein: CASSFRGPNYGYTF. The variable domain in full, with the rest retrieved from reference TRBV5-6 and TRBJ1-2, is DAGVTQSPTHLIKTRGQQVTLRCSPKSGHDTVSWYQQALGQGPQFIFQYYEEEERQRGNFPDRFSGHQFPNYSSELNVNALLLGDSALYLCASSFRGPNYGYTFGSGTRLTVV.

This clone is a singleton in its sample. J is TRBJ1-6 and V is TRBV19, with TRBD1 matching 8 bases. Germline CDR1 reads LNHDA; CDR2 reads SQIVND (reference sequence). The CDR3 contains 18 residues. Germline trimming cut 3 bases from V and 0 bases from J; bases unmatched to any gene: 7. Here the CDR3 reads CASSIFGTGDSYNSPLHF. The CDR3 DNA sequence: TGTGCCAGTAGTATTTTTGGGACAGGTGACTCCTATAATTCACCCCTCCACTTT.

Only one count was recorded for this clone. The V and J genes are TRBV6-1 and TRBJ1-1, with D uncertain. The germline CDR1 and CDR2 sequences are MNHNS and SASEGT. V gave up 6 bases and J gave up 2 bases, with 16 bases separating them. The CDR3 has 15 amino acids. The CDR3 loop reads CASRYEGTLNTEAFF. CDR3 coding DNA: TGTGCCAGCAGATATGAGGGCACCCTTAACACTGAAGCTTTCTTT.

The chain combines TRBV5-1 with TRBJ2-3; TRBD2 might be the D (6 bases). Trimming removed 0 bases at V and 4 bases at J, with 12 bases between. Germline loops: CDR1 SGHRS, CDR2 YFSETQ. The CDR3 has 15 residues. The CDR3: CASSLGVGGADTQYF. The CDR3 coding sequence is TGCGCCAGCAGCTTGGGGGTAGGAGGGGCAGATACGCAGTATTTT.

The chain is built from TRBV14 and TRBJ1-2; the D gene is possibly TRBD1 (6 bases). The germline CDR1 and CDR2 sequences are SGHDN and FVKESK. V was clipped by 4 bases and J by 6 bases, with 27 bases between them. CDR3 length: 18 amino acids. The CDR3 DNA sequence: TGTGCCAGCAGCCGCCGGGAAGAGGGCAGGGGCATGCGTGATGGCTACACCTTC. The encoded protein is CASSRREEGRGMRDGYTF.